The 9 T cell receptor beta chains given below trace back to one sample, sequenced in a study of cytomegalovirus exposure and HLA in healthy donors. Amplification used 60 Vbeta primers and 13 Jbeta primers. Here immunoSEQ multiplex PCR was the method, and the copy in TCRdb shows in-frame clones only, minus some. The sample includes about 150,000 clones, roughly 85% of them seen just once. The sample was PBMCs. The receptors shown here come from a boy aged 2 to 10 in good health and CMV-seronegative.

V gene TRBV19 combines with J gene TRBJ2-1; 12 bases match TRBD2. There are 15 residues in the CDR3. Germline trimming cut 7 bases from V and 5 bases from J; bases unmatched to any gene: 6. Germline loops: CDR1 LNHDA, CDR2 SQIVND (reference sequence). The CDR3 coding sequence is TGTGCCAGTACGCGTCTAGCGGGAGGGCACAATGAGCAGTTCTTC. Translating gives CASTRLAGGHNEQFF.

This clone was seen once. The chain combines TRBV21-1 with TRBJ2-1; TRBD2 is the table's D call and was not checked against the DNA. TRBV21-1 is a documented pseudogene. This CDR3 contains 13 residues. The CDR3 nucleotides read TGTGCCAGCAGCAAAGAAGGAGGTGATGAGCAGTTCTTC. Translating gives CASSKEGGDEQFF.

CDR3 coding DNA: TGCGCCAGCAGGGTGGGACAGGGAGCCTTGGCCCAGTACTTC. It encodes CASRVGQGALAQYF. The gene calls are TRBV10-2 and TRBJ2-5, with 9 bases identical to TRBD1. The CDR3 has 14 amino acids. Germline CDR1 reads WSHSY; CDR2 reads SAAADI. The ends lost 6 bases at V and 9 bases at J; junction bases unmatched: 11.

The CDR3 reads CASSSPQGARYFGNTIYF. The CDR3 coding sequence is TGTGCCAGCAGTTCTCCTCAGGGGGCGCGGTACTTTGGAAACACCATATATTTT. This sequence joins TRBV28 and TRBJ1-3; 8 nucleotides line up with TRBD1. CDR3 length: 18 amino acids. With V trimmed by 4 bases and J by 3 bases, 14 bases remained unmatched. Looked up from germline, CDR1 is MDHEN and CDR2 is SYDVKM.

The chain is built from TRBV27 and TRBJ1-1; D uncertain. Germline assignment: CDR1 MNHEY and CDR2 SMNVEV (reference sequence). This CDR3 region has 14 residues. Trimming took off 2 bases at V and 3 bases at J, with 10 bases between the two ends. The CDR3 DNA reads TGTGCCAGCAGTTTAAAACTCCGGGACACTGAAGCTTTCTTT. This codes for CASSLKLRDTEAFF.

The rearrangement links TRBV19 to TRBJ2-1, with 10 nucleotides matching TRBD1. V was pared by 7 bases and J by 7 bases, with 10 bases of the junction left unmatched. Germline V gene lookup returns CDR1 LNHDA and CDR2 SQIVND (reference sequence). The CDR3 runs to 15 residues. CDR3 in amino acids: CASNSRGTGVNEQFF. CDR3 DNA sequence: TGTGCCAGTAATTCGCGGGGGACAGGGGTAAATGAGCAGTTCTTC.

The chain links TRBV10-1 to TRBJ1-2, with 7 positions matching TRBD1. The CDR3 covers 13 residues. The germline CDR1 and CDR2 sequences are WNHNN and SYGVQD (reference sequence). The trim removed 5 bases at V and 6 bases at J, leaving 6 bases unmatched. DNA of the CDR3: TGCGCCAGCAGTAGCGGACAGGCAGATGGCTACACCTTC. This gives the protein CASSSGQADGYTF.

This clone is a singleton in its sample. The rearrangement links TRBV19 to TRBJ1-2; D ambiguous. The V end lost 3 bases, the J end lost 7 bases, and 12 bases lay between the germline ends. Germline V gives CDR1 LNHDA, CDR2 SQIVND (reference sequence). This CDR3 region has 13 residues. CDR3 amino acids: CASSIGLPTGYTF. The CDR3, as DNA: TGTGCCAGTAGTATTGGCCTCCCAACTGGCTACACCTTC.

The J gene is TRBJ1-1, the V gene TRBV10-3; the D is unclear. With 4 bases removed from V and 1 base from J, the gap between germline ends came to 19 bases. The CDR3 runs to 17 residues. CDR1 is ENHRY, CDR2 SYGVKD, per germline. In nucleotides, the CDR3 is TGTGCCATCAGTGCTTTACCCTGGGTCCGAGGGAACACTGAAGCTTTCTTT. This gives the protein CAISALPWVRGNTEAFF.